The T cell receptor beta chain described here comes from a study of radiation and T cells in renal cell carcinoma. Study outcomes and limitations: In blood, top tumor clones expanded by 2 weeks, shrinking by 4.

This clone was counted between two and nine times. Its antigen is still unknown. TCRdb keeps only in-frame clones here, not all; method: immunoSEQ multiplex PCR. Among some 130,000 clones listed, approximately 75% were seen once. Time point indicated: blood 2 weeks post-SBRT. Treatment denoted: 15 Gy SBRT to primary tumor, nephrectomy 4 weeks later. The germline V gene has CDR1 SEHNR and CDR2 FQNEAQ (reference sequence). V gave up 5 bases and J gave up 6 bases; unmatched junction bases: 6. This CDR3 has 16 residues. The starting material was blood, obtained from a patient whose treatment included radiotherapy and nephrectomy. The sequence was collected from a woman aged 55-75 years with renal cell carcinoma. V usage is TRBV7-9 and J usage is TRBJ1-6; 11 bases map to TRBD1. CDR3 DNA sequence: TGTGCCAGCAGCATAGGGACAGGGGGGGGTAATTCACCCCTCCACTTT. Protein sequence: CASSIGTGGGNSPLHF.